The rows below give T cell receptor beta chains drawn from one sample of a study of blood T cell repertoires in COVID-19. This table comes from immunoSEQ multiplex PCR, and its TCRdb copy is limited to in-frame clones, with some not included. The sample gives 170,000 or so clones, just under 90% of which show up once; around 13% is in the top ten. What was sequenced was peripheral blood. These receptors were collected from a woman in her sixties or seventies with COVID-19, enrolled during active disease. Both conserved end residues are part of each CDR3. The order of the fields is D gene, J gene, clone size, V gene, CDR3 protein, CDR3 DNA. A D gene is named only where the DNA matches it firmly. Clone size is not always given. Where it is, it says once, few, many or a class for expanded clones.

TRBD2,TRBJ2-3,-,TRBV25-1,CASSDPAGSSTDTQYF,TGTGCCAGCAGTGACCCAGCGGGATCTAGCACAGATACGCAGTATTTT
-,TRBJ1-6,-,TRBV27,CASSLSRDSYNSPLHF,TGTGCCAGCAGTTTGTCCCGGGACTCCTATAATTCACCCCTCCACTTT
-,TRBJ1-2,once,TRBV4-2,CASSQDGQGRLINYGYTF,TGTGCCAGCAGCCAAGATGGGCAGGGTAGGCTCATAAACTATGGCTACACCTTC
TRBD1,TRBJ1-1,-,TRBV5-8,CASSPQGDSYEYTEAFF,TGTGCCAGCAGCCCCCAAGGGGACAGCTATGAGTACACTGAAGCTTTCTTT
-,TRBJ1-4,-,TRBV28,CASSLGADGEKLFF,TGTGCCAGCAGTTTGGGGGCGGATGGTGAAAAACTGTTTTTT
-,TRBJ1-2,-,TRBV5-1,CASSLGPASYGYTF,TGCGCCAGCAGCTTGGGACCAGCGTCGTATGGCTACACCTTC
-,TRBJ2-3,-,TRBV12-3/TRBV12-4,CASSLGGPGTQYF,TGTGCCAGCAGTTTGGGGGGGCCAGGTACGCAGTATTTT
TRBD2,TRBJ2-7,-,TRBV7-2,CASSLSSGYSSYEQYF,TGTGCCAGCAGCTTGTCTAGCGGGTACAGCTCCTACGAGCAGTACTTC
TRBD1,TRBJ1-3,few,TRBV2,CASSGDSVSGNTIYF,TGTGCCAGCAGTGGGGACAGTGTCTCTGGAAACACCATATATTTT
TRBD1,TRBJ1-2,few,TRBV6-5,CATEQGTQNYGYTF,TGTGCCACAGAACAGGGGACCCAAAACTATGGCTACACCTTC
TRBD1,TRBJ1-4,-,TRBV3-1/TRBV3-2,CASSQGDSNEKLFF,TGTGCCAGCAGTCAGGGGGATAGTAATGAAAAACTGTTTTTT
TRBD1,TRBJ1-3,-,TRBV7-2,CASSRGQSRSGNTIYF,TGTGCCAGCAGCAGGGGACAGTCGCGCTCTGGAAACACCATATATTTT
TRBD1,TRBJ1-5,few,TRBV19,CASSKQGAAFYQPQHF,TGTGCCAGTAGCAAGCAGGGGGCCGCCTTTTATCAGCCCCAGCATTTT
TRBD1,TRBJ1-3,-,TRBV7-8,CASSTGQAYSGNTIYF,TGTGCCAGCAGCACCGGACAGGCCTACTCTGGAAACACCATATATTTT
TRBD1,TRBJ2-5,-,TRBV19,CASTRTGAKETQYF,TGTGCCAGTACCAGGACAGGAGCCAAAGAGACCCAGTACTTC
-,TRBJ2-7,few,TRBV28,CASSPSPPQNEQYF,TGTGCCAGCAGTCCCTCACCGCCCCAGAACGAGCAGTACTTC
-,TRBJ1-2,-,TRBV28,CASSFIDLGGRLICTF,TGTGCCAGCAGTTTTATCGACTTGGGGGGACGATTGATCTGCACCTTC
TRBD1,TRBJ2-6,once,TRBV5-4,CASSSGTATASGANVLTF,TGTGCCAGCAGCTCAGGGACAGCCACTGCCTCTGGGGCCAACGTCCTGACTTTC
TRBD2,TRBJ2-5,once,TRBV11-3,CASSPRGGGGQETQYF,TGTGCCAGCAGCCCTAGAGGCGGGGGGGGTCAAGAGACCCAGTACTTC
-,TRBJ1-5,-,TRBV2,CASSAGSASNQPQHF,TGTGCCAGCAGTGCAGGGTCCGCCAGCAATCAGCCCCAGCATTTT
TRBD2,TRBJ2-1,few,TRBV5-6,CASSPGLAGGVGEQFF,TGTGCCAGCAGCCCCGGACTAGCGGGAGGTGTTGGTGAGCAGTTCTTC
TRBD1,TRBJ1-4,-,TRBV4-1,CASSQDRGINWGEKLFF,TGCGCCAGCAGCCAGGACAGGGGGATAAACTGGGGTGAAAAACTGTTTTTT
-,TRBJ2-5,-,TRBV7-3,CASSHPGRQETQYF,TGTGCCAGCAGCCACCCGGGAAGGCAAGAGACCCAGTACTTC
TRBD1,TRBJ1-5,-,TRBV5-8,CASSRRTGALQPQHF,TGTGCCAGCAGCAGACGGACAGGGGCGTTACAGCCCCAGCATTTT
-,TRBJ1-2,-,TRBV6-2/TRBV6-3,CASSLTSDFYGYTF,TGTGCCAGCAGTTTGACCTCAGACTTCTATGGCTACACCTTC
TRBD2,TRBJ2-2,few,TRBV5-1,CASSPSMSSGMYTGELFF,TGCGCCAGCAGCCCCTCGATGTCTAGCGGGATGTACACCGGGGAGCTGTTTTTT
-,TRBJ1-5,-,TRBV7-2,CASSLRAGVPRGNQPQHF,TGTGCCAGCAGCTTACGGGCAGGGGTCCCCAGGGGTAATCAGCCCCAGCATTTT
TRBD1,TRBJ2-1,-,TRBV6-5,CASRKGQEGYNEQFF,TGTGCCAGCAGGAAGGGACAGGAAGGTTACAATGAGCAGTTCTTC
-,TRBJ1-1,-,TRBV5-6,CASSFSRGSEAFF,TGTGCCAGCAGCTTTTCCCGGGGGTCTGAAGCTTTCTTT
-,TRBJ1-6,once,TRBV7-9,CASSFTGLSSPLHF,TGTGCCAGCAGCTTCACAGGGTTGAGCTCACCCCTCCACTTT
-,TRBJ2-3,once,TRBV24-1,CATSGRGRGTDTQYF,TGTGCCACCAGTGGTCGAGGCAGGGGCACAGATACGCAGTATTTT
-,TRBJ1-2,-,TRBV15,CATSEDRAYGYTF,TGTGCCACCAGCGAGGACAGAGCTTATGGCTACACCTTC
TRBD2,TRBJ2-5,once,TRBV24-1,CATSWTSEETQYF,TGTGCCACCAGTTGGACTAGCGAAGAGACCCAGTACTTC
TRBD1,TRBJ1-1,-,TRBV10-3,CAINQQGAVTEAFF,TGTGCCATCAACCAACAGGGGGCGGTCACTGAAGCTTTCTTT
-,TRBJ2-7,-,TRBV7-2,CASSLVAGSYEQYF,TGTGCCAGCAGCTTAGTGGCTGGCTCCTACGAGCAGTACTTC
TRBD2,TRBJ2-1,-,TRBV18,CASSPPGLAGGEQFF,TGTGCCAGCTCACCACCGGGTCTAGCGGGAGGCGAGCAGTTCTTC
-,TRBJ2-3,-,TRBV1,CTSSQEATGQGIPNITDTQYF,TGCACCAGCAGCCAAGAGGCCACCGGACAGGGGATCCCAAACATTACCGATACGCAGTATTTT
-,TRBJ1-3,-,TRBV10-3,CAISDRTTNTIYF,TGTGCCATCAGTGATAGGACAACAAACACCATATATTTT
-,TRBJ1-1,once,TRBV6-5,CASSYGGAIMNTEAFF,TGTGCCAGCAGTTACGGGGGGGCCATCATGAACACTGAAGCTTTCTTT
TRBD1,TRBJ2-7,-,TRBV28,CASSQPRQGREEQYF,TGTGCCAGTAGTCAGCCCCGACAGGGTCGCGAGGAGCAGTACTTC
-,TRBJ1-6,-,TRBV7-9,CASSSTGGTNNSPLHF,TGTGCCAGCAGCTCTACCGGGGGGACTAATAATTCACCCCTCCACTTT
-,TRBJ1-2,few,TRBV7-8,CASSSSNTPRVYGYTF,TGTGCCAGCAGCTCAAGCAATACCCCCCGTGTCTATGGCTACACCTTC
TRBD2,TRBJ2-3,-,TRBV30,CAWNPSGTDTQYF,TGTGCCTGGAATCCTAGCGGTACAGATACGCAGTATTTT
TRBD2,TRBJ2-1,-,TRBV5-1,CASSLGGGLAVDEQFF,TGCGCCAGCAGCTTGGGAGGAGGACTAGCGGTGGATGAGCAGTTCTTC
-,TRBJ2-7,-,TRBV9,CASSPHRGGAAYEQYF,TGTGCCAGCAGCCCCCATAGGGGTGGAGCAGCCTACGAGCAGTACTTC
-,TRBJ1-1,-,TRBV5-1,CASGPRGGRETEAFF,TGCGCCAGCGGACCCCGGGGGGGTCGAGAGACTGAAGCTTTCTTT
-,TRBJ2-3,-,TRBV4-2,CASSRPGGTDTQYF,TGTGCCAGCAGCAGACCAGGCGGCACAGATACGCAGTATTTT
-,TRBJ2-1,once,TRBV6-5,CASSSRNEQFF,TGTGCCAGCAGCTCGAGGAATGAGCAGTTCTTC
-,TRBJ2-7,once,TRBV11-3,CASSLGTVQGEQYF,TGTGCCAGCAGCTTAGGGACAGTTCAGGGCGAGCAGTACTTC
-,TRBJ2-1,once,TRBV3-1/TRBV3-2,CASSKGWEASYNEQFF,TGTGCCAGCAGTAAAGGGTGGGAGGCCTCCTACAATGAGCAGTTCTTC
TRBD1,TRBJ2-7,few,TRBV30,CAWSQHKGQGTTYEQYF,TGTGCCTGGAGTCAGCACAAGGGACAGGGGACCACCTACGAGCAGTACTTC
-,TRBJ1-5,-,TRBV6-5,CASSYSAGGDQPQHF,TGTGCCAGCAGTTACTCTGCTGGGGGCGATCAGCCCCAGCATTTT
TRBD1,TRBJ1-5,-,TRBV28,CATYKTTGGAGQPQHF,TGTGCCACCTATAAAACGACAGGGGGCGCGGGTCAGCCCCAGCATTTT
-,TRBJ1-5,-,TRBV3-1/TRBV3-2,CASSLEHQPQHF,TGTGCCAGCAGCCTTGAGCATCAGCCCCAGCATTTT
TRBD1,TRBJ1-1,-,TRBV7-9,CASSFGFRGNEAFF,TGTGCCAGCAGCTTTGGTTTCAGGGGGAATGAAGCTTTCTTT
-,TRBJ2-7,-,TRBV18,CASSPGRSYEQYF,TGTGCCAGCTCACCTGGGAGGAGCTACGAGCAGTACTTC
TRBD2,TRBJ2-1,-,TRBV19,CASSQGASGSVYNEQFF,TGTGCCAGTAGTCAGGGGGCTAGCGGGAGTGTATACAATGAGCAGTTCTTC
-,TRBJ2-2,-,TRBV3-1/TRBV3-2,CASSQVGRENTGELFF,TGTGCCAGCAGCCAAGTCGGCAGGGAAAACACCGGGGAGCTGTTTTTT
TRBD1,TRBJ1-5,-,TRBV5-6,CASSSLRDRGFNQPQHF,TGTGCCAGCAGCTCCCTAAGGGACAGGGGGTTCAATCAGCCCCAGCATTTT